The rows below give T cell receptor beta chains drawn from one sample of a study of blood T cell repertoires in COVID-19. Only in-frame clones appear in the TCRdb table, and some are missing; sequencing was by immunoSEQ multiplex PCR. Of hundreds of thousands of clones in the sample, 89% were seen once. The sample consisted of peripheral blood. These receptors were collected from a man aged 55 to 70 who had recovered from COVID-19. Both conserved end residues are trimmed from each CDR3. The order of the fields is D gene, V gene, clone size, CDR3 protein. The D gene is left open where the match is weak. Not every row has a clone size; where given, it reads once, few, many or a size class.

D gene: TRBD2; V gene: TRBV5-6; clone size: NA; CDR3 protein: ASSRGLAKSTDTQY
D gene: TRBD2; V gene: TRBV18; clone size: NA; CDR3 protein: ASSPSLAVLEVQY
D gene: NA; V gene: TRBV7-9; clone size: NA; CDR3 protein: ASSLGPQPQH
D gene: TRBD2; V gene: TRBV30; clone size: few; CDR3 protein: ACNKPGLAGVGTQY
D gene: NA; V gene: TRBV28; clone size: NA; CDR3 protein: ASSLSGGMNTEAF
D gene: NA; V gene: TRBV19; clone size: NA; CDR3 protein: ASSIDVGSQETQY
D gene: NA; V gene: TRBV27; clone size: NA; CDR3 protein: ASSITGTYEQY
D gene: NA; V gene: TRBV7-3; clone size: NA; CDR3 protein: ASSPGGRSTDTQY
D gene: TRBD1; V gene: TRBV10-3; clone size: NA; CDR3 protein: AISAGTATAEQY
D gene: TRBD1; V gene: TRBV15; clone size: NA; CDR3 protein: ATSRDAQGHNSPLH
D gene: NA; V gene: TRBV5-4; clone size: few; CDR3 protein: ASSAPGRTEAF
D gene: TRBD1; V gene: TRBV18; clone size: once; CDR3 protein: ASSPAGGGNTIY
D gene: NA; V gene: TRBV6-5; clone size: NA; CDR3 protein: AVTVTSGTQY
D gene: NA; V gene: TRBV2; clone size: once; CDR3 protein: ASSENGGPSSPLH
D gene: TRBD1; V gene: TRBV11-2; clone size: once; CDR3 protein: ASSFQGAGSNTGELF
D gene: NA; V gene: TRBV11-3; clone size: NA; CDR3 protein: ASSTFSGNTIY
D gene: TRBD2; V gene: TRBV6-2/TRBV6-3; clone size: NA; CDR3 protein: ASSWASGTSEQY
D gene: NA; V gene: TRBV10-3; clone size: NA; CDR3 protein: AIRRQLDTEAF
D gene: NA; V gene: TRBV5-1; clone size: few; CDR3 protein: ASSLEGSEAF
D gene: NA; V gene: TRBV15; clone size: few; CDR3 protein: ATRCPADNPLTVYQPQH
D gene: TRBD1; V gene: TRBV19; clone size: NA; CDR3 protein: ASRTRGTGGIDTQY
D gene: NA; V gene: TRBV5-6; clone size: NA; CDR3 protein: ASSFGLLNTEAF
D gene: TRBD2; V gene: TRBV19; clone size: NA; CDR3 protein: ASSLIAGVAGELF
D gene: TRBD2; V gene: TRBV29-1; clone size: NA; CDR3 protein: SVDPTSGEQF
D gene: NA; V gene: TRBV6-5; clone size: NA; CDR3 protein: ASSQRARALEAF
D gene: TRBD2; V gene: TRBV19; clone size: NA; CDR3 protein: ASSSRLAGEEQY
D gene: NA; V gene: TRBV4-3; clone size: NA; CDR3 protein: ASSQDLTGATGELF
D gene: TRBD1; V gene: TRBV2; clone size: NA; CDR3 protein: ASSTGQGSPYEQY
D gene: NA; V gene: TRBV9; clone size: NA; CDR3 protein: ASRKGVYGYT
D gene: TRBD1; V gene: TRBV27; clone size: NA; CDR3 protein: ASRPTGDGEKLF
D gene: TRBD1; V gene: TRBV29-1; clone size: NA; CDR3 protein: SVLTGEGQPQH
D gene: NA; V gene: TRBV5-4; clone size: few; CDR3 protein: ASSLGEGRGYGYT
D gene: NA; V gene: TRBV5-6; clone size: once; CDR3 protein: ASSLYSATNEKLF
D gene: TRBD1; V gene: TRBV28; clone size: once; CDR3 protein: ASSLSGTGTQPQH
D gene: TRBD1; V gene: TRBV2; clone size: NA; CDR3 protein: ASHGTVQETQY
D gene: TRBD1; V gene: TRBV19; clone size: NA; CDR3 protein: ASSIAGTGVMNTEAF
D gene: TRBD1; V gene: TRBV27; clone size: NA; CDR3 protein: ASSRDRHYGYT
D gene: TRBD1; V gene: TRBV28; clone size: NA; CDR3 protein: ASTRRDRLKRQETQY
D gene: NA; V gene: TRBV4-2; clone size: NA; CDR3 protein: ASSQEGGGNNEKLF
D gene: NA; V gene: TRBV5-1; clone size: once; CDR3 protein: ASSLEGQVNEQF